A selection of T cell receptor beta chains follows, all from one sample in a study of T cell clonotyping in hematopoietic cell transplantation. Sequencing used immunoSEQ multiplex PCR; TCRdb keeps in-frame clones, though not all of them. The sample has about 41,000 clones, 85% seen once. Sequenced here: peripheral blood mononuclear cells, sampled before stem cell transplant. The receptors were gathered from a man between 60 and 75 years old with acute myeloid leukemia. Some clones in this sample may be carry-over from other donors' samples. Each CDR3 is given with its conserved first and last residue. The order of the fields is CDR3 length, D gene, V gene, J gene, clone size, CDR3 DNA, CDR3 protein. A D gene is named only where the DNA matches it firmly. The size entry is marked missing in some rows and otherwise reads once, few, many or a size class.

>15|TRBD2|TRBV2|TRBJ2-5|.
TGTGCCAGCAGTGTGGGACTAACCACTATCGGGACCCAGTACTTC
CASSVGLTTIGTQYF
>16|TRBD1|TRBV4-1|TRBJ1-4|.
TGCGCCAGCAGCCACGCTCGACAGGGGGCGGGGGAAAAACTGTTTTTT
CASSHARQGAGEKLFF
>16|TRBD2|TRBV7-9|TRBJ2-3|few
TGTGCCAGCGGCCACTCCCCTCTAGGGAGGGGTGATACGCAGTATTTT
CASGHSPLGRGDTQYF
>17|.|TRBV4-1|TRBJ1-5|.
TGCGCCAGCAGCACAGTGGCAGGGGCTTTTGGCAATCAGCCCCAGCATTTT
CASSTVAGAFGNQPQHF
>14|.|TRBV6-6|TRBJ1-5|.
TGTGCCAGCAGTTACTCGTTCGGGGATACGCCCCAGCATTTT
CASSYSFGDTPQHF
>13|.|TRBV29-1|TRBJ1-1|medium-sized
TGCAGCGTTGTAGAAGGCTTAAACACTGAAGCTTTCTTT
CSVVEGLNTEAFF
>13|.|TRBV7-6|TRBJ2-7|.
TGTGCCAGCAGCTTAGGCAGGGGAGGTGAGCAGTACTTC
CASSLGRGGEQYF
>14|.|TRBV5-4|TRBJ2-6|.
TGTGCCAGCAGCTTTCACTCTGGGGCCAACGTCCTGACTTTC
CASSFHSGANVLTF
>15|.|TRBV27|TRBJ1-3|.
TGTGCCAGCAGTGCCGAATACCTCTCTGGAAACACCATATATTTT
CASSAEYLSGNTIYF
>15|.|TRBV5-4|TRBJ1-6|.
TGTGCCAGCAGCTTGGCGGGGGCTTTAAATTCACCCCTCCACTTT
CASSLAGALNSPLHF
>11|.|TRBV2|TRBJ2-7|.
TGTGCCAGCAGGGTCTCCTACGAGCAGTACTTC
CASRVSYEQYF
>17|.|TRBV2|TRBJ2-7|once
TGTGCCAGCAGTGAAGGAGAGCAGACCTCAAGTTCCTACGAGCAGTACTTC
CASSEGEQTSSSYEQYF
>15|TRBD1|TRBV18|TRBJ2-7|.
TGTGCCAGCTCACCAAGCCGAGGGACAGAATACGAGCAGTACTTC
CASSPSRGTEYEQYF
>14|TRBD1|TRBV19|TRBJ1-2|.
TGTGCCAGTAGTATCGACAGGGAGGTTAGTGGCTACACCTTC
CASSIDREVSGYTF
>11|.|TRBV28|TRBJ2-3|.
TGTGCCAGTGAGGCCCCAGATACGCAGTATTTT
CASEAPDTQYF
>14|.|TRBV6-6|TRBJ2-5|.
TGTGCCAGCCGTCCACAGGGGAGGGGAGAGACCCAGTACTTC
CASRPQGRGETQYF
>15|.|TRBV4-3|TRBJ1-2|few
TGCGCCAGCAGCCAAGTGGGGGGGGTTGGCTATGGCTACACCTTC
CASSQVGGVGYGYTF
>14|.|TRBV5-4|TRBJ2-5|.
TGTGCCAGCAGCTCGGGGGACTTACAAGAGACCCAGTACTTC
CASSSGDLQETQYF
>14|.|TRBV5-1|TRBJ1-1|.
TGCGCCAGCAGCTTGCGAATCGGTGACACTGAAGCTTTCTTT
CASSLRIGDTEAFF
>15|.|TRBV30|TRBJ1-1|.
TGTGCCTGGAGTGTAGAGGCCAGGGAGGGCACTGAAGCTTTCTTT
CAWSVEAREGTEAFF
>14|.|TRBV19|TRBJ2-1|.
TGTGCCAGTAGTATCGGGGACTCCTACAATGAGCAGTTCTTC
CASSIGDSYNEQFF
>15|.|TRBV28|TRBJ2-7|.
TGTGCCAGCAGTCCTCCGACAGGTAGCTCCTACGAGCAGTACTTC
CASSPPTGSSYEQYF
>15|.|TRBV4-3|TRBJ2-5|few
TGCGCCAGCAGCCACCCAGGGGCCCTCCAAGAGACCCAGTACTTC
CASSHPGALQETQYF
>16|TRBD1|TRBV28|TRBJ1-6|.
TGTGCCAGCCCTTTGGGACAGCGATCCTTCGATTCACCCCTCCACTTT
CASPLGQRSFDSPLHF
>16|.|TRBV7-6|TRBJ2-5|.
TGTGCCAGCAGCTTAGGGGTCGGGCAGGGCCAAAAGACCCAGTACTTC
CASSLGVGQGQKTQYF
>13|.|TRBV7-9|TRBJ1-2|few
TGTGCCAGCAGCTTAGTTGGGAGCTATGGCTACACCTTC
CASSLVGSYGYTF
>15|.|TRBV18|TRBJ1-1|.
TGTGCCAGCTCACCCTTGACCGCCGCCGGCACTGAAGCTTTCTTT
CASSPLTAAGTEAFF
>19|.|TRBV5-1|TRBJ1-1|few
TGCGCCAGCAGCTTGGCTGTATCTAGGACGCTTCATATCGACACTGAAGCTTTCTTT
CASSLAVSRTLHIDTEAFF
>13|.|TRBV4-3|TRBJ1-2|.
TGCGCCAGCAGCCAGGCCCGGTTGGATGGCTACACCTTC
CASSQARLDGYTF
>16|TRBD2|TRBV28|TRBJ2-5|.
TGTGCCAGCAGTGGCCCCATCCCTAGCGGTAAAGAGACCCAGTACTTC
CASSGPIPSGKETQYF
>13|TRBD1|TRBV9|TRBJ2-7|.
TGTGCCAGCAGCCAGGGGGTTGGAGGCGAGCAGTACTTC
CASSQGVGGEQYF
>15|TRBD1|TRBV28|TRBJ1-5|.
TGTGCCAGCAGCCCCCCCGGGACAGGGCGTCAGCCCCAGCATTTT
CASSPPGTGRQPQHF
>12|.|TRBV28|TRBJ1-1|.
TGTGCCAGCATGAAGTTGACCACTGAAGCTTTCTTT
CASMKLTTEAFF
>13|.|TRBV5-4|TRBJ2-7|.
TGTGCCAGCAGCTTGTGGCCGAGCTACGAGCAGTACTTC
CASSLWPSYEQYF
>15|.|TRBV28|TRBJ2-7|.
TGTGCCAGCAGTCCGAGTGGGACACAGGAATACGAGCAGTACTTC
CASSPSGTQEYEQYF
>15|.|TRBV4-3|TRBJ1-2|.
TGCGCCAGCAGCCAAGATCTCGGGCAGCTTTATGGCTACACCTTC
CASSQDLGQLYGYTF
>13|.|TRBV9|TRBJ1-6|.
TGTGCCAGCAGCGTAGATGGGAATTCACCCCTCCACTTT
CASSVDGNSPLHF
>16|TRBD1|TRBV9|TRBJ2-7|.
TGTGCCAGCAGCCACTCAACCGGGACAGGAGCCGGCGAGCAGTACTTC
CASSHSTGTGAGEQYF
>13|TRBD1|TRBV28|TRBJ1-5|.
TGTGCCAGCAGAGGGGGCGCGAGGCAGCCCCAGCATTTT
CASRGGARQPQHF
>14|.|TRBV4-2|TRBJ2-3|.
TGTGCCAGCAGCCAAGGGGGGGCCACAGATACGCAGTATTTT
CASSQGGATDTQYF
>14|.|TRBV7-9|TRBJ1-4|few
TGTGCCAGCAGCCTCCACAGCACTAATGAAAAACTGTTTTTT
CASSLHSTNEKLFF
>17|TRBD1|TRBV27|TRBJ1-4|.
TGTGCCAGCAGTCCGTCCCGGGACAGGGTTCTGTTCGAAAAACTGTTTTTT
CASSPSRDRVLFEKLFF
>14|.|TRBV7-2|TRBJ1-1|.
TGTGCCAGCAGCTTTAACAGGGTCGGCACTGAAGCTTTCTTT
CASSFNRVGTEAFF
>12|TRBD1|TRBV10-3|TRBJ2-5|.
TGTGCCATTGGACAGGGCGAGGAGACCCAGTACTTC
CAIGQGEETQYF
>17|.|TRBV4-3|TRBJ2-3|.
TGCGCCAGCAGCCAAGGTCGAAACAGGTGGAGCACAGATACGCAGTATTTT
CASSQGRNRWSTDTQYF
>14|.|TRBV4-1|TRBJ1-2|.
TGCGCCAGCAGCCAAGGAAACGCGGGGTACGGCTACACCTTC
CASSQGNAGYGYTF
>19|.|TRBV5-1|TRBJ2-6|.
TGCGCCAGCACCCACTCCACGTCCAGTTCCCTCTCTGGGGCCAACGTCCTGACTTTC
CASTHSTSSSLSGANVLTF
>16|TRBD1|TRBV25-1|TRBJ2-7|.
TGTGCCAGCAGTGAAGCAGTGGGGACAGGCCTTTACGAGCAGTACTTC
CASSEAVGTGLYEQYF
>16|.|TRBV6-6|TRBJ1-5|.
TGTGCCAGCAGTTACTCGAGCTCAGGGCCCGAACAGCCCCAGCATTTT
CASSYSSSGPEQPQHF